A selection of T cell receptor beta chains follows, all from one sample in a study of blood T cell repertoires in COVID-19. Using immunoSEQ multiplex PCR, the repertoire was profiled, and TCRdb retains in-frame clones only, with some absent. The sample shows approximately 150,000 clones, over 75% of them seen only once. Specimen: peripheral blood. The source is a woman aged 50 to 60 with acute or convalescent COVID-19. Each CDR3 is given with its conserved first and last residue. Each record gives: CDR3 length, J gene, V gene, clone size, D gene, CDR3 protein, CDR3 DNA. D genes are given only for firm matches. The listing skips clone size in some rows; elsewhere it reads once, few, many or a size class.

length: 16; J: TRBJ2-2; V: TRBV25-1; size: -; D: -; CDR3: CASSVGGAARTGELFF; DNA: TGTGCCAGCAGTGTAGGAGGGGCCGCGCGGACCGGGGAGCTGTTTTTT
length: 16; J: TRBJ2-3; V: TRBV5-4; size: -; D: TRBD2; CDR3: CASSWGGGTSTDTQYF; DNA: TGTGCCAGCAGCTGGGGCGGGGGGACTAGCACAGATACGCAGTATTTT
length: 15; J: TRBJ1-3; V: TRBV9; size: -; D: TRBD1; CDR3: CASSLRQGPGNTIYF; DNA: TGTGCCAGCAGCTTACGACAGGGACCTGGAAACACCATATATTTT
length: 14; J: TRBJ2-7; V: TRBV13; size: once; D: -; CDR3: CASSLGGGSYEQYF; DNA: TGTGCCAGCAGCTTAGGAGGGGGCTCCTACGAGCAGTACTTC
length: 15; J: TRBJ1-6; V: TRBV14; size: -; D: -; CDR3: CASSQERGASSPLHF; DNA: TGTGCCAGCAGCCAAGAACGGGGGGCTAGTTCACCCCTCCACTTT
length: 13; J: TRBJ2-1; V: TRBV29-1; size: -; D: -; CDR3: CSAQASWDNEQFF; DNA: TGCAGCGCACAGGCCTCATGGGACAATGAGCAGTTCTTC
length: 14; J: TRBJ2-1; V: TRBV5-4; size: -; D: TRBD1; CDR3: CASSLEGQDNEQFF; DNA: TGTGCCAGCAGCTTGGAGGGACAGGACAATGAGCAGTTCTTC
length: 14; J: TRBJ1-2; V: TRBV3-1/TRBV3-2; size: -; D: -; CDR3: CASSQGSRDYGYTF; DNA: TGTGCCAGCAGCCAAGGATCCAGGGATTATGGCTACACCTTC
length: 13; J: TRBJ1-1; V: TRBV5-5; size: once; D: -; CDR3: CASSLQENTEAFF; DNA: TGTGCCAGCAGCTTACAGGAGAACACTGAAGCTTTCTTT
length: 13; J: TRBJ2-7; V: TRBV29-1; size: -; D: -; CDR3: CSVETGHFYEQYF; DNA: TGCAGCGTTGAAACAGGACATTTCTACGAGCAGTACTTC
length: 13; J: TRBJ2-7; V: TRBV11-2; size: once; D: TRBD1; CDR3: CASSEQGAREQYF; DNA: TGTGCCAGCAGCGAGCAGGGGGCCCGCGAGCAGTACTTC
length: 15; J: TRBJ2-3; V: TRBV4-1; size: -; D: -; CDR3: CASSLRGTSTDTQYF; DNA: TGCGCCAGCAGCTTACGAGGGACTAGCACAGATACGCAGTATTTT
length: 16; J: TRBJ2-1; V: TRBV4-2; size: -; D: TRBD2; CDR3: CASSQELLAAYNEQFF; DNA: TGTGCCAGCAGCCAAGAATTGCTAGCGGCCTACAATGAGCAGTTCTTC
length: 15; J: TRBJ1-2; V: TRBV11-2; size: -; D: -; CDR3: CASSLEYRDKKGYTF; DNA: TGTGCCAGCAGCTTAGAATATAGGGACAAGAAGGGCTACACCTTC
length: 16; J: TRBJ1-4; V: TRBV25-1; size: -; D: -; CDR3: CASSVTGIATNEKLFF; DNA: TGTGCCAGCTCCGTGACAGGAATCGCAACTAATGAAAAACTGTTTTTT
length: 14; J: TRBJ2-3; V: TRBV29-1; size: -; D: TRBD2; CDR3: CSGEAGGPTDTQYF; DNA: TGCAGCGGAGAAGCGGGAGGCCCCACAGATACGCAGTATTTT
length: 15; J: TRBJ2-7; V: TRBV5-6; size: -; D: -; CDR3: CASSLRGLGTYEQYF; DNA: TGTGCCAGCAGCCTCAGGGGATTGGGGACCTACGAGCAGTACTTC
length: 20; J: TRBJ2-5; V: TRBV5-1; size: -; D: TRBD2; CDR3: CASSLSVGLAGEGQQETQYF; DNA: TGCGCCAGCAGCTTGTCCGTTGGACTAGCGGGGGAGGGCCAACAAGAGACCCAGTACTTC
length: 14; J: TRBJ2-7; V: TRBV20-1; size: -; D: -; CDR3: CSASGPVDPYEQYF; DNA: TGCAGTGCTAGTGGTCCGGTAGATCCCTACGAGCAGTACTTC
length: 16; J: TRBJ2-3; V: TRBV7-8; size: -; D: TRBD2; CDR3: CASSTRTSGSLDTQYF; DNA: TGTGCCAGCAGCACCCGGACTAGCGGGAGCCTAGATACGCAGTATTTT